This is a list of T cell receptor beta chains from one sample in a study of cytomegalovirus exposure and HLA in healthy donors. The table came from immunoSEQ multiplex PCR; TCRdb's copy has only in-frame clones and leaves some out. The table for this sample gives about 140,000 clones. The sample comprised PBMCs. All receptors come from a man aged 40-50 years in good health and CMV-seronegative. Both conserved end residues are part of each CDR3. A D gene is named only where the DNA matches it firmly.

v_call	d_call	j_call	cdr3_aa	cdr3_nt
TRBV5-1	TRBD1	TRBJ2-1	CASSSKPGGRNNEQFF	TGCGCCAGCAGTTCGAAACCAGGGGGCAGGAACAATGAGCAGTTCTTC
TRBV7-2	TRBD2	TRBJ2-5	CASSTTSVWETQYF	TGTGCCAGCAGCACGACTAGCGTGTGGGAGACCCAGTACTTC
TRBV7-9	.	TRBJ1-1	CASRTDGKNTEAFF	TGTGCCAGCAGGACGGACGGGAAGAACACTGAAGCTTTCTTT
TRBV11-2	.	TRBJ2-3	CASSPTRRDMADTQYF	TGTGCCAGCAGCCCGACCAGGCGCGACATGGCAGATACGCAGTATTTT
TRBV25-1	TRBD2	TRBJ2-1	CASGPWSGGPNEQFF	TGTGCCAGCGGACCGTGGAGCGGGGGGCCCAATGAGCAGTTCTTC
TRBV6-6	.	TRBJ1-2	CASSYTAGTTYGYTF	TGTGCCAGCAGTTATACGGCCGGGACAACTTATGGCTACACCTTC
TRBV11-2	TRBD1	TRBJ2-1	CASSPDRGTTGEQFF	TGTGCCAGCAGCCCGGACAGGGGAACTACTGGTGAGCAGTTCTTC
TRBV9	TRBD2	TRBJ2-5	CASSVAPGLAGGQETQYF	TGTGCCAGCAGCGTAGCTCCGGGACTAGCGGGGGGGCAAGAGACCCAGTACTTC
TRBV7-2	.	TRBJ1-5	CASSLDQNQPQHF	TGTGCCAGCAGCTTAGATCAGAATCAGCCCCAGCATTTT
TRBV2	TRBD1	TRBJ1-6	CASTGQGGNSPLHF	TGTGCCAGCACGGGACAGGGGGGGAATTCACCCCTCCACTTT
TRBV19	.	TRBJ2-7	CASSTDTVGPYEQYF	TGTGCCAGTAGCACCGACACCGTTGGCCCTTACGAGCAGTACTTC
TRBV5-1	.	TRBJ2-1	CASSLALQAEQFF	TGCGCCAGCAGCTTGGCCCTCCAGGCCGAGCAGTTCTTC
TRBV27	TRBD1	TRBJ1-6	CASSGDRYNSPLHF	TGTGCCAGCAGTGGGGACAGGTATAATTCACCCCTCCACTTT
TRBV9	TRBD1	TRBJ2-2	CASSGGQGAHTGELFF	TGTGCCAGCAGCGGGGGACAGGGGGCGCACACCGGGGAGCTGTTTTTT
TRBV5-4	.	TRBJ2-2	CASSFGQGGVGELFF	TGTGCCAGCAGCTTTGGACAGGGAGGGGTCGGGGAGCTGTTTTTT
TRBV6-5	.	TRBJ2-7	CASSAAGARSYEQYF	TGTGCCAGCAGTGCCGCGGGGGCCCGATCCTACGAGCAGTACTTC
TRBV29-1	.	TRBJ1-3	CSVGTATGNTIYF	TGCAGCGTTGGGACAGCAACTGGAAACACCATATATTTT
TRBV7-6	TRBD2	TRBJ2-2	CASSSQGGTSGGANTGELFF	TGTGCCAGCAGCTCCCAAGGGGGGACTAGCGGGGGAGCGAACACCGGGGAGCTGTTTTTT
TRBV7-2	.	TRBJ2-7	CASSRGEIYEQYF	TGTGCCAGCAGCCGGGGAGAGATTTACGAGCAGTACTTC
TRBV4-1	TRBD2	TRBJ2-7	CASSQDPSGGATYEQYF	TGCGCCAGCAGCCAAGATCCTAGCGGGGGAGCCACCTACGAGCAGTACTTC
TRBV7-2	TRBD2	TRBJ2-3	CASSITGTSGGGDTQYF	TGTGCCAGCAGCATAACCGGGACTAGCGGGGGGGGAGATACGCAGTATTTT
TRBV6-1	.	TRBJ1-1	CASRTQGTVTEAFF	TGTGCCAGCAGGACTCAGGGAACGGTGACTGAAGCTTTCTTT
TRBV4-1	TRBD1	TRBJ1-2	CASSQNTGGSNYGYTF	TGCGCCAGCAGCCAGAATACAGGGGGCTCTAACTATGGCTACACCTTC
TRBV19	TRBD2	TRBJ2-7	CASSIDGTTAYEQYF	TGTGCCAGTAGTATAGACGGGACTACTGCCTACGAGCAGTACTTC
TRBV5-1	.	TRBJ1-1	CASSPGHLNTEAFF	TGCGCCAGCAGCCCCGGACACTTGAACACTGAAGCTTTCTTT
TRBV5-4	TRBD1	TRBJ2-3	CASRPGGTGDTDTQYF	TGTGCCAGTCGACCAGGAGGGACAGGGGATACAGATACGCAGTATTTT
TRBV25-1	TRBD1	TRBJ1-5	CASSGQGLSQPQHF	TGTGCCAGCAGTGGACAGGGGCTGAGTCAGCCCCAGCATTTT
TRBV5-1	TRBD2	TRBJ2-7	CASSAGLAGAYEQYF	TGCGCCAGCAGCGCGGGACTAGCGGGGGCCTACGAGCAGTACTTC
TRBV5-8	.	TRBJ1-3	CASSRTGGNTIYF	TGTGCCAGCAGCCGGACGGGGGGAAACACCATATATTTT